This T cell receptor beta chain is from a study of T cell responses to AZD1222 COVID-19 vaccine. The CDR3 is 14 amino acids. Germline lookup yields CDR1 SGDLS and CDR2 YYNGEE. Trimming cost V 4 bases and J 3 bases, with 13 bases left between them. Worth noting for this clone: Antigen: not known.

TCRdb's copy holds only in-frame clones and misses some; the assay was immunoSEQ multiplex PCR. The sample records approximately 150,000 clones, roughly 85% being singletons. Study-level results: Spike was spanned by vaccine-associated CD4 TCRs, with dominance at 160-218 and 743-854. Researchers took repertoire samples only after the peak T cell response had come. White British people made up most donors, females outnumbered males, and clonal diversity was possibly underestimated. Only six AZD1222 recipients tested seropositive at baseline.

The clonotype originates from an adult who received the AZD1222 COVID-19 vaccine. Sequencing was performed on peripheral blood, taken 28 days after the second AZD1222 dose. This sequence joins TRBV9 and TRBJ1-2, with D hard to call. CDR3 sequence reads: CASSHPGSDYGYTF. The CDR3 DNA sequence: TGTGCCAGCAGCCATCCGGGGTCAGACTATGGCTACACCTTC.